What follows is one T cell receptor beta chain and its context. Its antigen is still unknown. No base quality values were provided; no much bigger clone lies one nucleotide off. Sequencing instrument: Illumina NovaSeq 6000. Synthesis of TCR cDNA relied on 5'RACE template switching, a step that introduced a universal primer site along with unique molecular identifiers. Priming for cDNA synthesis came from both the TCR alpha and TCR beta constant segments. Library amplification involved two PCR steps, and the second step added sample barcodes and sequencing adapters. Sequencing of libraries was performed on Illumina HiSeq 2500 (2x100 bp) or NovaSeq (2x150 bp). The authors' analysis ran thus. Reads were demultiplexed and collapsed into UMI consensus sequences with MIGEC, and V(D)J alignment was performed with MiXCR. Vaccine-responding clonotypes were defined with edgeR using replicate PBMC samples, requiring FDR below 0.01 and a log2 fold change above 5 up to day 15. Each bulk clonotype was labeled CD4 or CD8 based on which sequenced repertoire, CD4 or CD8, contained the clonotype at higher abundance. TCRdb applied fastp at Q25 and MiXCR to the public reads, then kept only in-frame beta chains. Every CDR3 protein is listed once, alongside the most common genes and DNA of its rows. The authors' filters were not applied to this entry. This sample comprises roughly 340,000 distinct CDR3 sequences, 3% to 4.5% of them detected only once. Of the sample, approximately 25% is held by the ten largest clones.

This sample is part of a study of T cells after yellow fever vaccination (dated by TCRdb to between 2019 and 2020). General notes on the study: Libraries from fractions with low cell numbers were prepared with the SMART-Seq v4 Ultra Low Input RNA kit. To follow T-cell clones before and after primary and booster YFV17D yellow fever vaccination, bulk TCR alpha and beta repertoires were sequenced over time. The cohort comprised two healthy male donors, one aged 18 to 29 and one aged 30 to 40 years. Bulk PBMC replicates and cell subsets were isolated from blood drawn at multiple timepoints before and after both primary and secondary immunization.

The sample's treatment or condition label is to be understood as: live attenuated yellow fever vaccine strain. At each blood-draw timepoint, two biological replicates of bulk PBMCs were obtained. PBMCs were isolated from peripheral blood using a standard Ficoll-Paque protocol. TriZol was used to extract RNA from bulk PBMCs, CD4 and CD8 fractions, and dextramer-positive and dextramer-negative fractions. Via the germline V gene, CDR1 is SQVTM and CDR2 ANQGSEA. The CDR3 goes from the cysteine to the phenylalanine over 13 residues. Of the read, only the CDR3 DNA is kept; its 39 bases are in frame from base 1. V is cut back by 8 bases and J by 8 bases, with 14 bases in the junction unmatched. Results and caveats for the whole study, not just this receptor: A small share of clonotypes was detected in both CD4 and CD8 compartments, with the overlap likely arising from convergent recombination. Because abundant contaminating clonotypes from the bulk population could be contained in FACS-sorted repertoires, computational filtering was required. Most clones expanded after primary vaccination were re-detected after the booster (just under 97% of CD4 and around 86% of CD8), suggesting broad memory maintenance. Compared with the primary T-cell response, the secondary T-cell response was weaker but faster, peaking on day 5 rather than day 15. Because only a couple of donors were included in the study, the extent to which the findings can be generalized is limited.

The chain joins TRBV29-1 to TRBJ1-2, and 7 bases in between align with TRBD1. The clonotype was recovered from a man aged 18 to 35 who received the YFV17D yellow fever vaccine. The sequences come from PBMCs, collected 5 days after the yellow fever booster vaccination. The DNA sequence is TGCAGCTCGACTGGAGGGGGCCCCCTCGGCTACACCTTC. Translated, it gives CSSTGGGPLGYTF.